One and the same sample provided the 19 T cell receptor beta chains below, sequenced in a study of cytomegalovirus exposure and HLA in healthy donors. The PCR had 60 Vbeta and 13 Jbeta primers. The table came from immunoSEQ multiplex PCR; TCRdb's copy has only in-frame clones and leaves some out. The sample has roughly 150,000 clones, 84% seen once. Sequencing used PBMCs. All receptors derive from a man aged 25-45 years in good health and CMV-seronegative.

This chain links TRBV27 with TRBJ1-1; D may be TRBD1 (6 bases). This CDR3 is built from 15 residues. Germline CDR1 is MNHEY and CDR2 is SMNVEV (reference sequence). Trimming removed 5 bases from V and 4 bases from J, with 17 bases in between. CDR3 DNA sequence: TGTGCCAGCAGTGAAAACAGGGAGATGGGCACTGAAGCTTTCTTT. It yields the protein CASSENREMGTEAFF.

The count of this clone is one. The chain has TRBV5-1 and TRBJ2-2, with TRBD1 matching 7 bases. Per the germline V gene, CDR1 is SGHRS and CDR2 is YFSETQ. This CDR3 contains 17 residues. Losses at the gene ends were 4 bases for V and 5 bases for J; bases not matched to a gene: 14. The chain's CDR3 is CASSTSGRDRRTGELFF. In DNA, the CDR3 is TGCGCCAGCAGCACCTCTGGCCGGGACAGAAGAACCGGGGAGCTGTTTTTT.

This chain joins TRBV6-5 and TRBJ2-1; 10 bases map to TRBD1. Germline V CDR1 and CDR2: MNHEY, SVGAGI. The CDR3 runs to 16 residues. V trimming: 0 bases; J trimming: 6 bases; junction bases outside the gene matches: 5. The DNA of the CDR3 is TGTGCCAGCAGTTACTCGACAGGGGGCGGGGGCAATGAGCAGTTCTTC. This sequence encodes CASSYSTGGGGNEQFF.

CDR3 region: CASSQVGDNSGNTIYF. DNA of the CDR3: TGTGCCAGCAGCCAAGTTGGGGACAACTCTGGAAACACCATATATTTT. V is TRBV4-2 and J is TRBJ1-3; D is perhaps TRBD1 (6 bases). Germline-derived CDR1 and CDR2 are LGHNA and YNFKEQ. This CDR3 spans 16 amino acids. Between the trimmed V and J ends, which lost 1 base and 0 bases, there was a span of 10 bases.

The chain combines TRBV27 with TRBJ1-5, with a tentative D call TRBD1 (6 bases). The length of the CDR3 is 12 residues. Germline V gene data show CDR1 as MNHEY and CDR2 as SMNVEV (reference sequence). The V end was cut by 8 bases, the J end by 7 bases, with 12 bases between. The CDR3 region has the DNA TGTGCCAGCCAGGGGCCGGGGCAGCCCCAGCATTTT. Encoded protein: CASQGPGQPQHF.

The gene calls are TRBV20-1 and TRBJ1-4; D gene uncertain. The CDR3 contains 10 residues. In germline, CDR1 is DFQATT, CDR2 SNEGSKA (reference sequence). The V gene lost 6 bases and the J gene lost 8 bases, with 7 bases spanning the gap. The CDR3 nucleotides are TGCAGTGCCCCGAGGGAAAAACTGTTTTTT. Protein product: CSAPREKLFF.

V is TRBV7-6 and J is TRBJ2-7; 7 bases match TRBD1. Trimming cost V 1 base and J 3 bases; bases outside gene matches: 3. CDR3 size: 14 residues. In germline, CDR1 is SGHVS, CDR2 FNYEAQ. Written as DNA, the CDR3 is TGTGCCAGCAGCTTAGGGGACAGAGGCTACGAGCAGTACTTC. Its protein product is CASSLGDRGYEQYF.

This clone occurred once. The rearrangement uses TRBV7-8 and TRBJ2-2; the match to TRBD1 covers 7 bases. V shed 1 base, J shed 6 bases, and the junction held 11 bases outside the gene matches. The CDR3 spans 17 residues. The V gene's germline CDR1 is SGHVS and CDR2 FQNEAQ. This chain's CDR3 is CASSLVPQGVFAGELFF. DNA of the CDR3: TGTGCCAGCAGCTTAGTACCCCAGGGGGTTTTCGCCGGGGAGCTGTTTTTT.

This chain links TRBV6-4 with TRBJ2-3, with D possibly TRBD1 on 6 matching bases. The V and J ends lost 1 base and 2 bases respectively, with 10 bases between them. The CDR3 extends over 15 amino acids. Germline values: CDR1 MRHNA, CDR2 SNTAGT. CDR3 DNA sequence: TGTGCCAGCAGTGACTTGGGACATTCCACAGATACGCAGTATTTT. Protein: CASSDLGHSTDTQYF.

The rearrangement joins TRBV9 to TRBJ2-3, with D hard to call. This CDR3 is built from 13 residues. Trimming removed 3 bases from V and 5 bases from J, with 10 bases in between. Per the germline V gene, CDR1 is SGDLS and CDR2 is YYNGEE. CDR3 bases: TGTGCCAGCAGCGAGTCTAGTCTAGATACGCAGTATTTT. As protein: CASSESSLDTQYF.

This chain connects TRBV18 to TRBJ1-3, with D possibly being TRBD1 (6 bases). V lost 3 bases to trimming and J lost 1 base, with 10 bases between them. CDR3 size: 15 residues. Germline CDR1 is KGHSH and CDR2 is LQKENI. The CDR3 DNA sequence: TGTGCCAGCTCACCCCTAGGACAGTCTGGAAACACCATATATTTT. It encodes CASSPLGQSGNTIYF.

CDR3 nucleotides: TGTGCCACCAGCCGGGACACTATTTACAATGAGCAGTTCTTC. Amino acids: CATSRDTIYNEQFF. The rearrangement joins TRBV15 to TRBJ2-1; the D gene is possibly TRBD1 (6 bases). CDR3 size: 14 residues. Germline CDR1 LNHNV, CDR2 YYDKDF (reference sequence). Trimming took 5 bases from V and 4 from J, leaving 12 bases between them.

V is TRBV27 and J is TRBJ2-1; D unclear. V lost 5 bases, J lost 4 bases, and 9 bases lay in between. The CDR3 extends over 13 amino acids. Germline CDR1 is MNHEY and CDR2 is SMNVEV (reference sequence). DNA of the CDR3: TGTGCCAGCAGTCCCGACTTTTACAATGAGCAGTTCTTC. It codes for CASSPDFYNEQFF.

The V gene is TRBV19, the J gene TRBJ2-3; D remains ambiguous. This CDR3 contains 15 residues. Looked up from germline, CDR1 is LNHDA and CDR2 is SQIVND (reference sequence). Between the trimmed V and J ends, which lost 1 base and 1 base, there was a span of 9 bases. The CDR3 coding sequence is TGTGCCAGTAGTATAGGTGAAAGAGGCACAGATACGCAGTATTTT. Its protein product is CASSIGERGTDTQYF.

Details on this clone: Germline and junction disagree at one end, which may indicate a read error. V and J are TRBV7-9 and TRBJ2-3; D might be TRBD1 (6 bases). The germline gives CDR1 SEHNR, CDR2 FQNEAQ (reference sequence). This CDR3 contains 16 residues. The DNA of the CDR3 is TGTTCCAGCAGCTTCTTCCGATCAGGGGGCACAGATACGCAGTATTTT. It specifies CSSSFFRSGGTDTQYF.

This clone was counted a single time. At one of its ends the junction is not consistent with the germline gene, which may arise from a read error. The rearrangement uses TRBV7-7 and TRBJ2-2; D is possibly TRBD2 (7 bases). Looked up from germline, CDR1 is SSHAT and CDR2 is FNYEAQ (reference sequence). This CDR3 contains 17 residues. CDR3 sequence reads: CASSLWGGPTNTGELFF. The CDR3 coding sequence is TGTGCTAGCAGCTTATGGGGGGGGCCCACGAACACCGGGGAGCTGTTTTTT.

This clone was detected only once. The V gene is TRBV6-5, the J gene TRBJ1-5, with TRBD1 matching over 8 bases. After removal of 8 bases from V and 6 bases from J, the junction contained 6 bases not matched to a gene. The germline V gene encodes CDR1 MNHEY and CDR2 SVGAGI. The CDR3 runs to 13 residues. The CDR3 nucleotides are TGTGCCAGCCACGGACAGGGAGGTCAGCCCCAGCATTTT. Protein product: CASHGQGGQPQHF.

J is TRBJ2-3 and V is TRBV19; possibly TRBD1 for D (5 bases). Trimming took 10 bases from V and 0 from J, leaving 11 bases between them. The CDR3 sequence is 13 residues long. CDR1 is LNHDA and CDR2 is SQIVND in the germline V gene (reference sequence). The CDR3 region has the DNA TGTGCCACTTCAGGGTCTAGCACAGATACGCAGTATTTT. It is translated as CATSGSSTDTQYF.

The gene calls are TRBV15 and TRBJ2-7, with 10 bases aligning to TRBD1. The germline CDR1 and CDR2 sequences are LNHNV and YYDKDF (reference sequence). V lost 1 base and J lost 5; bases outside the gene matches: 8. The CDR3 contains 16 residues. CDR3 nucleotides: TGTGCCACCAGCAGAGGGCCCGGGACAGGGGACAACGAGCAGTACTTC. Protein: CATSRGPGTGDNEQYF.